A selection of T cell receptor beta chains follows, all from one sample in a study of shared clonotypes between healthy human individuals. TCRdb's copy holds only in-frame clones and misses some; the assay was immunoSEQ multiplex PCR. The sample shows over 2 million clones, 80% to 95% of them seen only once. The sample was naive CD4+ T cells from PBMCs. The source of these receptors is a man between 18 and 35 years old in good health. Some clones in this sample may be carry-over from other donors' samples. The CDR3 runs from the conserved cysteine through the conserved F or W. The order of the fields is V gene, clone size, D gene, CDR3 length, J gene, CDR3 protein, CDR3 DNA. The D gene is left open where the match is weak. Only part of the rows carry a size: once, few, many, or a class if the clone is expanded.

>TRBV19|few|NA|17|TRBJ1-2
CASSIARGGLLEEGYTF
TGTGCCAGTAGTATAGCAAGGGGCGGCCTCCTCGAGGAGGGCTACACCTTC
>TRBV6-8|NA|TRBD1|16|TRBJ2-1
CASRARDRGSQNEQFF
TGTGCCAGCAGGGCCCGGGACAGGGGGTCGCAGAATGAGCAGTTCTTC
>TRBV11-2|NA|NA|15|TRBJ2-5
CASSLPSWRQETQYF
TGTGCCAGCAGCTTGCCTTCCTGGCGTCAAGAGACCCAGTACTTC
>TRBV5-4|NA|NA|17|TRBJ1-4
CASSLDYGTTSNEKLFF
TGTGCCAGCAGCTTGGACTACGGGACGACATCTAATGAAAAACTGTTTTTT
>TRBV7-3|NA|NA|15|TRBJ2-7
CASSPGRVKLGEQYF
TGTGCCAGCAGCCCCGGCCGGGTGAAACTAGGAGAGCAGTACTTC
>TRBV28|few|NA|12|TRBJ1-1
CAAGLTNTEAFF
TGTGCGGCGGGGCTTACGAACACTGAAGCTTTCTTT
>TRBV10-1|NA|TRBD2|16|TRBJ2-3
CASSRLAGEGTDTQYF
TGCGCCAGCAGCCGATTAGCGGGAGAGGGCACAGATACGCAGTATTTT
>TRBV5-1|NA|TRBD1|17|TRBJ2-6
CASREDRGLSGANVLTF
TGCGCCAGCAGAGAGGACAGGGGGCTCTCTGGGGCCAACGTCCTGACTTTC
>TRBV6-1|NA|NA|16|TRBJ2-3
CASSEAILFGTDTQYF
TGTGCCAGCAGTGAAGCTATCCTCTTTGGGACAGATACGCAGTATTTT
>TRBV25-1|few|NA|14|TRBJ1-2
CASSVLQGSGGYTF
TGTGCCAGCAGTGTCCTCCAGGGATCGGGAGGCTACACCTTC
>TRBV27|NA|NA|15|TRBJ2-5
CASSLSDSQFGAQYF
TGTGCCAGCAGTTTATCAGACAGCCAGTTCGGGGCCCAGTACTTC
>TRBV15|NA|NA|14|TRBJ1-1
CATRDPGQVTEAFF
TGTGCCACCAGGGACCCGGGGCAGGTCACTGAAGCTTTCTTT
>TRBV5-1|NA|NA|13|TRBJ2-3
CASRLYSRDTQYF
TGTGCCAGCAGACTCTATTCTAGAGATACGCAGTATTTT
>TRBV7-8|NA|TRBD1|19|TRBJ1-5
CASSRFMTGVSGYDQPQHF
TGTGCCAGCAGCCGATTTATGACAGGGGTGAGCGGGTACGATCAGCCCCAGCATTTT
>TRBV11-3|NA|NA|16|TRBJ2-7
CASSPGPRLGSYEQYF
TGTGCCAGCAGCCCTGGACCAAGACTAGGTTCCTACGAGCAGTACTTC
>TRBV5-4|NA|NA|14|TRBJ1-1
CASSSGRRDTEAFF
TGTGCCAGCAGCTCAGGCCGTAGGGACACTGAAGCTTTCTTT
>TRBV4-1|few|NA|15|TRBJ2-2
CASSLGPINTGELFF
TGCGCCAGCAGCTTGGGACCGATAAACACCGGGGAGCTGTTTTTT
>TRBV28|NA|NA|17|TRBJ2-3
CASSFTFGSGSTDTQYF
TGTGCCAGCAGTTTTACATTCGGGAGCGGTAGCACAGATACGCAGTATTTT
>TRBV5-1|NA|TRBD2|13|TRBJ2-7
CASRTSDTYEQYF
TGCGCCAGCCGGACTAGCGATACCTACGAGCAGTACTTC
>TRBV5-1|NA|TRBD1|14|TRBJ1-1
CASRPTGGSPEAFF
TGCGCCAGCAGGCCTACAGGGGGCTCCCCGGAAGCTTTCTTT
>TRBV7-2|NA|NA|13|TRBJ2-1
CASSSQQGGEQFF
TGTGCCAGCAGCTCTCAACAGGGTGGTGAGCAGTTCTTC
>TRBV2|NA|NA|14|TRBJ1-5
CASRGPHPNQPQHF
TGTGCCAGCAGGGGACCGCATCCAAATCAGCCCCAGCATTTT
>TRBV18|NA|NA|13|TRBJ1-4
CASSLIRDEKLFF
TGTGCCAGCTCACTGATAAGAGATGAAAAACTGTTTTTT
>TRBV19|NA|TRBD2|16|TRBJ2-7
CASSIEASGAIYEQYF
TGTGCCAGTAGTATAGAAGCTAGCGGGGCTATCTACGAGCAGTACTTC
>TRBV7-9|NA|NA|18|TRBJ2-2
CASSPKGSPGPHTGELFF
TGTGCCAGCAGCCCTAAGGGGTCCCCCGGGCCCCACACCGGGGAGCTGTTTTTT
>TRBV19|NA|TRBD1|18|TRBJ1-1
CASDGQGKRQSMNTEAFF
TGTGCCAGTGATGGACAGGGAAAACGGCAGTCGATGAACACTGAAGCTTTCTTT
>TRBV28|few|NA|10|TRBJ1-1
CATVWGEAFF
TGTGCCACCGTGTGGGGGGAAGCTTTCTTT
>TRBV7-7|NA|TRBD1|13|TRBJ2-1
CASSYQGVGEQFF
TGTGCCAGCAGCTATCAGGGGGTCGGTGAGCAGTTCTTC
>TRBV28|NA|NA|14|TRBJ1-2
CASTRAVGGYGYTF
TGTGCCAGCACCCGGGCCGTTGGGGGCTATGGCTACACCTTC
>TRBV5-8|few|NA|15|TRBJ1-2
CASSLRGGRNYGYTF
TGTGCCAGCAGCTTGCGTGGTGGGAGGAACTATGGCTACACCTTC
>TRBV6-6|NA|NA|14|TRBJ1-3
CASSPRSSGNTIYF
TGTGCCAGCAGTCCCCGGAGCTCTGGAAACACCATATATTTT
>TRBV4-1|NA|NA|15|TRBJ2-7
CASSHPSGTSYEQYF
TGCGCCAGCAGCCACCCGAGCGGCACCTCCTACGAGCAGTACTTC
>TRBV28|NA|NA|14|TRBJ2-3
CASREAPSTDTQYF
TGTGCCAGTAGGGAGGCCCCTAGCACAGATACGCAGTATTTT
>TRBV28|NA|NA|15|TRBJ2-2
CASSGPRGYTGELFF
TGTGCCAGCAGTGGGCCCAGGGGTTATACCGGGGAGCTGTTTTTT
>TRBV7-2|NA|TRBD2|19|TRBJ2-2
CASSLATGLAGGGTGELFF
TGTGCCAGCAGCTTAGCGACGGGACTAGCGGGAGGAGGGACCGGGGAGCTGTTTTTT
>TRBV10-3|NA|NA|14|TRBJ2-2
CASQINLGAGELFF
TGTGCCAGCCAGATAAACCTAGGGGCCGGGGAGCTGTTTTTT
>TRBV11-3|NA|NA|15|TRBJ2-1
CASSHSGSSYNEQFF
TGTGCCAGCAGCCATAGCGGTAGCTCCTACAATGAGCAGTTCTTC
>TRBV28|NA|TRBD1|15|TRBJ2-4
CASSIPDRVKNIQYF
TGTGCCAGCAGTATACCGGACAGGGTTAAAAACATTCAGTACTTC
>TRBV2|NA|NA|11|TRBJ2-1
CASSNERGQFF
TGTGCCAGCAGTAATGAGCGAGGGCAGTTCTTC
>TRBV11-1|NA|TRBD2|16|TRBJ2-7
CASSPGGAGVSYEQYF
TGTGCCAGCAGCCCGGGAGGGGCAGGGGTCTCCTACGAGCAGTACTTC
>TRBV29-1|NA|NA|10|TRBJ2-1
CSVTRSGQFF
TGCAGCGTTACCCGATCCGGGCAGTTCTTC
>TRBV28|NA|TRBD1|14|TRBJ2-2
CASRGQSVTGELFF
TGTGCCAGCAGGGGACAGTCTGTCACCGGGGAGCTGTTTTTT
>TRBV9|NA|NA|16|TRBJ1-1
CAGSVATDGDSTEAFF
TGTGCCGGCAGCGTAGCTACGGACGGAGATTCCACTGAAGCTTTCTTT
>TRBV7-2|NA|TRBD1|16|TRBJ2-7
CASSLIGGQGDHEQYF
TGTGCCAGCAGCTTAATAGGCGGACAGGGGGACCACGAGCAGTACTTC
>TRBV7-3|NA|NA|12|TRBJ2-2
CASSKYTGELFF
TGTGCCAGCAGCAAGTACACCGGGGAGCTGTTTTTT
>TRBV28|NA|NA|16|TRBJ1-5
CASSLAPFQGEKPQHF
TGTGCCAGCAGTTTAGCCCCCTTCCAGGGCGAGAAACCCCAGCATTTT
>TRBV9|NA|NA|14|TRBJ1-2
CASSVDRAMSWHTF
TGTGCCAGCAGCGTAGACAGGGCGATGTCTTGGCACACCTTC
>TRBV21-1|NA|NA|13|TRBJ2-1
CASTSLGCNEQFF
TGTGCCAGCACCTCACTAGGGTGCAATGAGCAGTTCTTC
>TRBV1|NA|NA|12|TRBJ2-7
CTSSQDKREQYF
TGCACCAGCAGCCAAGATAAACGCGAGCAGTACTTC